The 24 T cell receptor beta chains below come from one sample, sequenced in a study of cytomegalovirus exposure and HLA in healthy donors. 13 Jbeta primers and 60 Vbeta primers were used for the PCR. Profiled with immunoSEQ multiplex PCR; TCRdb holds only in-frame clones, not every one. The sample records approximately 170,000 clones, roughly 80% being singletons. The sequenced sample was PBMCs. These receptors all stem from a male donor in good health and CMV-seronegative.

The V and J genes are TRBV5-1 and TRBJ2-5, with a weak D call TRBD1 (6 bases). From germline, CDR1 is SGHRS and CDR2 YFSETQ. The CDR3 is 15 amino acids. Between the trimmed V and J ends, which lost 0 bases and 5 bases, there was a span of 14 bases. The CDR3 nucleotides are TGCGCCAGCAGCTTGGAACCACAGGGTGGGGAGACCCAGTACTTC. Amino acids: CASSLEPQGGETQYF.

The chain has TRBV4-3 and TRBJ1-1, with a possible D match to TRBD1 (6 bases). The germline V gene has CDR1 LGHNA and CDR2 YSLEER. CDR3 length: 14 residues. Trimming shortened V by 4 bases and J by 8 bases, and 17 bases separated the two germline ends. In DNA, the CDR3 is TGCGCCAGCAGCCCCGGACCGGACAGTCGCGAAGCTTTCTTT. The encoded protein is CASSPGPDSREAFF.

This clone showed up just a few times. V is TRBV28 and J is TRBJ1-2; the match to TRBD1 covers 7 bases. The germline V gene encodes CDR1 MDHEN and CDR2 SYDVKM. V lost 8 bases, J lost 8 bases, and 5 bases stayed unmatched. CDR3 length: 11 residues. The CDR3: CASQTGRGYTF. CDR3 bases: TGTGCCAGCCAGACAGGGAGAGGCTACACCTTC.

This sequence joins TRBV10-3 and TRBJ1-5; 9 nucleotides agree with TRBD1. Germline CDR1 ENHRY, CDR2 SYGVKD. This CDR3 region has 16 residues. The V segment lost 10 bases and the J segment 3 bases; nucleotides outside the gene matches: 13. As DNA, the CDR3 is TGTGCCACCCGATCGTTGGGACAGGGCGACAATCAGCCCCAGCATTTT. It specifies CATRSLGQGDNQPQHF.

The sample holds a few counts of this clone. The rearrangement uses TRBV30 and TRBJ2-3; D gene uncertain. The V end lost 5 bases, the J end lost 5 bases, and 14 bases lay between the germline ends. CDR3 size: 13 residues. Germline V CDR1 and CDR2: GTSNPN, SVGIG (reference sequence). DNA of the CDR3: TGTGCCTGGCGACTGGATATGAGAGATACGCAGTATTTT. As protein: CAWRLDMRDTQYF.

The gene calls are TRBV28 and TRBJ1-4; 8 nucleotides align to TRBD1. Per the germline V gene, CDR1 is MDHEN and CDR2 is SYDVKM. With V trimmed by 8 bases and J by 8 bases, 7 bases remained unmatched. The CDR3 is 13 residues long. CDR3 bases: TGTGCCAGCCTTAGACAGGGGACGGAAAAACTGTTTTTT. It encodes CASLRQGTEKLFF. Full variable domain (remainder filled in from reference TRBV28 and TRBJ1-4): DVKVTQSSRYLVKRTGEKVFLECVQDMDHENMFWYRQDPGLGLRLIYFSYDVKMKEKGDIPEGYSVSREKKERFSLILESASTNQTSMYLCASLRQGTEKLFFGSGTQLSVL.

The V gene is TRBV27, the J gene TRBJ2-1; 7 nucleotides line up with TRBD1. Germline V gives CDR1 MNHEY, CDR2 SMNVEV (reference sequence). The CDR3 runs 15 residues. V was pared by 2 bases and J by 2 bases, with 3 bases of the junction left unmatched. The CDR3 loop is CASSLTGTAYNEQFF. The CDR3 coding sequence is TGTGCCAGCAGTTTAACCGGGACAGCCTACAATGAGCAGTTCTTC.

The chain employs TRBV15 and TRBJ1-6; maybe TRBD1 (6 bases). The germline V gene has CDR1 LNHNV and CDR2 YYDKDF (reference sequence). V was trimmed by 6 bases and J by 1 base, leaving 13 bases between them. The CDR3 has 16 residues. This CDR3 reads CATSTGSGSYNSPLHF. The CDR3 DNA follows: TGTGCCACCAGTACAGGGTCGGGGTCCTATAATTCACCCCTCCACTTT.

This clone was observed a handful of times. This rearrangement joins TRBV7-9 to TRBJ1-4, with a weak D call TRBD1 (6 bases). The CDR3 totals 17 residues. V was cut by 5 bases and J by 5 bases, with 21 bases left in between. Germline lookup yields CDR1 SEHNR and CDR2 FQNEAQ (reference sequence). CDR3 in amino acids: CASSLAGVRTANEKLFF. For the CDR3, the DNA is TGTGCCAGCAGCCTCGCGGGTGTTAGGACAGCAAATGAAAAACTGTTTTTT.

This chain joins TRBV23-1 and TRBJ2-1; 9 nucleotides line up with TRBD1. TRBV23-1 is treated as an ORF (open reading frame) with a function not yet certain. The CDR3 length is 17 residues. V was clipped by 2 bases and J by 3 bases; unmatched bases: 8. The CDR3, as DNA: TGCGCCAGCAGTCAACCGTACCGGGACAGGGACTACAATGAGCAGTTCTTC. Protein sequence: CASSQPYRDRDYNEQFF.

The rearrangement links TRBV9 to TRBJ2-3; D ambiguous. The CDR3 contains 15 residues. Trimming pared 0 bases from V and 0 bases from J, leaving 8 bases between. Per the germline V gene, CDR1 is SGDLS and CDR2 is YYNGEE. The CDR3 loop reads CASSVASVSTDTQYF. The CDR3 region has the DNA TGTGCCAGCAGCGTAGCTTCGGTTAGCACAGATACGCAGTATTTT.

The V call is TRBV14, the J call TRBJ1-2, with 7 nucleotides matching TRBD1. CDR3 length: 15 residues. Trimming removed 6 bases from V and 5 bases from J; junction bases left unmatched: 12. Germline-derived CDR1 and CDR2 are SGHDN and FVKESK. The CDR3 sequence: CASSPLPGQLYGYTF. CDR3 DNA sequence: TGTGCCAGCAGTCCTCTTCCGGGACAGCTTTATGGCTACACCTTC.

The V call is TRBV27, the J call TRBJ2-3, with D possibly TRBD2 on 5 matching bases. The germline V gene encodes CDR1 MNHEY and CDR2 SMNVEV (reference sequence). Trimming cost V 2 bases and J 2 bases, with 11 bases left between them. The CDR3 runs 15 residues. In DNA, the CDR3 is TGTGCCAGCAGTTTAAACGGGGTAAACACAGATACGCAGTATTTT. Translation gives CASSLNGVNTDTQYF.

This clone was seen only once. CDR3 amino acids: CASSEQGGTEAFF. In DNA form, the CDR3 reads TGTGCCAGCAGCGAACAGGGGGGAACTGAAGCTTTCTTT. The rearrangement links TRBV7-8 to TRBJ1-1; 8 nucleotides align to TRBD1. The CDR3 has 13 residues. V shed 5 bases and J 5 bases; nucleotides not matched to a gene: 4. CDR1 and CDR2 (germline): SGHVS, FQNEAQ.

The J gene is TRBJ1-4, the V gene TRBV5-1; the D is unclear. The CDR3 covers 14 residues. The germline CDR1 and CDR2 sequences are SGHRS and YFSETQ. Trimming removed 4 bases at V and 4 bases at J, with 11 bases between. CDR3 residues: CASSGGDFNEKLFF. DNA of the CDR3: TGCGCCAGCAGCGGCGGTGATTTTAATGAAAAACTGTTTTTT.

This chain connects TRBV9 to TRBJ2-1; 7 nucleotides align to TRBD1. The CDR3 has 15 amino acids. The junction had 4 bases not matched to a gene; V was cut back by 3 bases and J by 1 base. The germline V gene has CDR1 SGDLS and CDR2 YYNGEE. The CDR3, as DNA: TGTGCCAGCAGCGCGTACAGGGGTTCCTACAATGAGCAGTTCTTC. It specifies CASSAYRGSYNEQFF.

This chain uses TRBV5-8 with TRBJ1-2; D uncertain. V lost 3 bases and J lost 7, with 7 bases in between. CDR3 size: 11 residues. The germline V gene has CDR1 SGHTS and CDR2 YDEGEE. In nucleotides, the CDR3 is TGTGCCAGCAGCTCGGGGAGTGGCTACACCTTC. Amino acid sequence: CASSSGSGYTF.

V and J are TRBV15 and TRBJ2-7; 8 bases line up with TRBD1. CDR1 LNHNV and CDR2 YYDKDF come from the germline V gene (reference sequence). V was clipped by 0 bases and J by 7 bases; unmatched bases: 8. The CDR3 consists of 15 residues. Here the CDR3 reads CATSRDRGQSGEQYF. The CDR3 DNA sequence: TGTGCCACCAGCAGAGACAGGGGGCAATCTGGAGAGCAGTACTTC.

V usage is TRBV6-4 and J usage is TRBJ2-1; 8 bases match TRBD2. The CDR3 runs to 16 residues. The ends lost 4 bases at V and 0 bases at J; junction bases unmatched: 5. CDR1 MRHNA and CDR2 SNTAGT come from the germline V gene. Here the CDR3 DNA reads TGTGCCAGCAGTGCCCGCGGGGGGAGCTCCTACAATGAGCAGTTCTTC. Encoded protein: CASSARGGSSYNEQFF.

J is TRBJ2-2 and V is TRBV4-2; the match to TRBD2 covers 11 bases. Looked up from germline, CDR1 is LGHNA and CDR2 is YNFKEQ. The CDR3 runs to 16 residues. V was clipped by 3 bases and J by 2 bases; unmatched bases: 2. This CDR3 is CASSQGTSGNTGELFF. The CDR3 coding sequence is TGTGCCAGCAGCCAGGGGACTAGCGGAAACACCGGGGAGCTGTTTTTT.

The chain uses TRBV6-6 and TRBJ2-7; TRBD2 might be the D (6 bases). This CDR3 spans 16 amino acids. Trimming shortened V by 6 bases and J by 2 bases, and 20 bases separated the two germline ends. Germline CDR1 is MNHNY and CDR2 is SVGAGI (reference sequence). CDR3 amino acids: CASSLKAGIQPYEQYF. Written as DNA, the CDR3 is TGTGCCAGCAGCCTTAAAGCGGGTATCCAGCCCTACGAGCAGTACTTC.

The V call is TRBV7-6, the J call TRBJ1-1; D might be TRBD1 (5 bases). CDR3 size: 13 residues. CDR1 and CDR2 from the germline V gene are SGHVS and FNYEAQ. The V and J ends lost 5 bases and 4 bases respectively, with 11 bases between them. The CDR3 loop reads CASSAGQITEAFF. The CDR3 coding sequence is TGTGCCAGCAGCGCCGGACAAATCACTGAAGCTTTCTTT.

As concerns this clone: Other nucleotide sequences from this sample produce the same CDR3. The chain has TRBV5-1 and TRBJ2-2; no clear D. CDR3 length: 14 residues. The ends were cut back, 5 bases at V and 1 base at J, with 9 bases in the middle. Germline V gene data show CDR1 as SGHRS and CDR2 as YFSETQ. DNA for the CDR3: TGCGCCAGCAGAATCCCAGGGAACACCGGGGAGCTGTTTTTT. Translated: CASRIPGNTGELFF.

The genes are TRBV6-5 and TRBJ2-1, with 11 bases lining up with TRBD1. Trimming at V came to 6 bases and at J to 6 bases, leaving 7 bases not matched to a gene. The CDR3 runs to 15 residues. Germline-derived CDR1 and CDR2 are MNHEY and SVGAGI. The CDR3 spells CASRVDRGPPNEQFF. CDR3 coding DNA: TGTGCCAGCAGGGTGGACAGGGGGCCCCCCAATGAGCAGTTCTTC.